Below, one T cell receptor (beta chain) is given with its context. Unique molecular identifiers were used to barcode this TCRbeta library. Each CDR3 protein gets one entry after TCRdb re-called the PCR reads with MiXCR. This sample has 800,000 to 1,000,000 distinct CDR3 sequences, with roughly 29% found just once. This entry belongs to a study of T-cell reconstitution after alpha-beta-depleted transplantation in children. The CDR3 covers 19 residues. Unmatched junction bases numbered 12, after V lost 1 base and J lost 0 bases. Germline assignment: CDR1 SGHAT and CDR2 FQNNGV. The sample here was PBMCs, mostly from graft donor cells, taken 360 days after TCRalphabeta/CD19-depleted stem cell transplant. The chain recombines TRBV11-2 with TRBJ1-5; 7 positions agree with TRBD1. This receptor was identified in a boy less than two years old who had a stem cell transplant for SCID, so the T cells may come from the graft donor. The CDR3 loop is CASSLVPRTRGYSNQPQHF. For the CDR3, the DNA is TGTGCCAGCAGCTTAGTACCCCGTACCAGGGGGTATAGCAATCAGCCCCAGCATTTT.